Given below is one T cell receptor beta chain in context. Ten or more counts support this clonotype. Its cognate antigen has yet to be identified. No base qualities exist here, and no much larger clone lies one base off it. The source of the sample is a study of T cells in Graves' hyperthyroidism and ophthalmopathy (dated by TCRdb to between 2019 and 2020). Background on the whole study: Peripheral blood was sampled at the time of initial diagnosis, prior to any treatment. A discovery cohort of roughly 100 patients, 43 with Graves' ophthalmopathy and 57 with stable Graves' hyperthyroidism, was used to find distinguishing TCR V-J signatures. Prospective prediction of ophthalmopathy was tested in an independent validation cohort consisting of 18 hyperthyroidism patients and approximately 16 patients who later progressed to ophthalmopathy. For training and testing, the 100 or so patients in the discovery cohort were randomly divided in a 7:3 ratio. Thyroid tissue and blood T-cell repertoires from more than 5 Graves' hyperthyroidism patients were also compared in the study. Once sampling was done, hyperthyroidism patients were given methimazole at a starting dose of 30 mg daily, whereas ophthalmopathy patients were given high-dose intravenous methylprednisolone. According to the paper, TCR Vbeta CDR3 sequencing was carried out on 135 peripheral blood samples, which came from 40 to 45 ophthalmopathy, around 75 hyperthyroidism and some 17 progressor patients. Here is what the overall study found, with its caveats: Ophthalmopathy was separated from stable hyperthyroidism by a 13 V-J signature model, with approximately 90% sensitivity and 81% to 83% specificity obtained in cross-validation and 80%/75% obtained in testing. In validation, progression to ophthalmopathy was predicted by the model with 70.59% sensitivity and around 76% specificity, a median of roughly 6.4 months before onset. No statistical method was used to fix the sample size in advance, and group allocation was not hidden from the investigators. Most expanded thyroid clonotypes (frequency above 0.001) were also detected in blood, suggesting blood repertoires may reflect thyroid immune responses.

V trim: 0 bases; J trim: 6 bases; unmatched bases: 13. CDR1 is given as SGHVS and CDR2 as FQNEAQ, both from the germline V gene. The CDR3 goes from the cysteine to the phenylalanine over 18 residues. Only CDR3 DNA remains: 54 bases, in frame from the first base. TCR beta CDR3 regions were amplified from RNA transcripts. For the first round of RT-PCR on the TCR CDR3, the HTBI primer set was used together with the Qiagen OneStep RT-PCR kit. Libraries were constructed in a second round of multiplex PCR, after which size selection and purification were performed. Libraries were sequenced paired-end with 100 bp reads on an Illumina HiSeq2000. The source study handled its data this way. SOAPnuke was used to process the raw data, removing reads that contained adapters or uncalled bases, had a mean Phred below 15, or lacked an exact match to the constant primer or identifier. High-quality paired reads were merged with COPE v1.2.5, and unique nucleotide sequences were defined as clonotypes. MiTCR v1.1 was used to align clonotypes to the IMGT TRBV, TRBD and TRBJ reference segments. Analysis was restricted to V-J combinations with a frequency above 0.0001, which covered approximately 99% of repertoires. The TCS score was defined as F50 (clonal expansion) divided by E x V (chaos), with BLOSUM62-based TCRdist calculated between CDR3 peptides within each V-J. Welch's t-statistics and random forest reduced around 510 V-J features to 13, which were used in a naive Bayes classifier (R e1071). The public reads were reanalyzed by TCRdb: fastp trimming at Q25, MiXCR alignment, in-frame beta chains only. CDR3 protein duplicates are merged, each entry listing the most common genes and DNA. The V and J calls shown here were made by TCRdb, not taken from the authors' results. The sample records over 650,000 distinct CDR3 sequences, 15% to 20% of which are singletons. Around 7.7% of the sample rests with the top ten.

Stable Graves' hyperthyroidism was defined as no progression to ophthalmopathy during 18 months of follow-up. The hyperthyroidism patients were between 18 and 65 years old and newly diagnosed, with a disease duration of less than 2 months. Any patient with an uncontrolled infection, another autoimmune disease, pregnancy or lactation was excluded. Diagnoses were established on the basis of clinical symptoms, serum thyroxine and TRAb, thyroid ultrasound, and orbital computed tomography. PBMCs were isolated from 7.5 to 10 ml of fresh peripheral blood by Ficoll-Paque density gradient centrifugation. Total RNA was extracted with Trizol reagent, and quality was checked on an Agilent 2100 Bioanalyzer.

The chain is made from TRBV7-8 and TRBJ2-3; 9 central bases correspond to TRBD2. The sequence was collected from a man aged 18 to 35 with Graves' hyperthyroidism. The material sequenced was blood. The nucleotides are TGTGCCAGCAGCTTAGCGGGGATGAGCGGGAGGACTTCGGATACGCAGTATTTT. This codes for CASSLAGMSGRTSDTQYF.